This is a list of T cell receptor beta chains from one sample in a study of cytomegalovirus exposure and HLA in healthy donors. Sequencing used immunoSEQ multiplex PCR; TCRdb keeps in-frame clones, though not all of them. The repertoire holds 110,000 or so clones, with over 70% as singletons. The specimen was PBMCs. The receptors originated from a woman aged 45 to 65 in good health and CMV-seropositive. The CDR3 runs from the conserved cysteine through the conserved F or W. A D gene is named only where the DNA matches it firmly. Clone size is given for some rows only: seen once, a few or many times, or a class if the clone is expanded.

clone size: .
D gene: .
J gene: TRBJ1-2
V gene: TRBV4-3
CDR3 length: 14
CDR3 protein: CASSQDQGPNGYTF
CDR3 DNA: TGCGCCAGCAGCCAAGACCAGGGGCCGAATGGCTACACCTTC

clone size: .
D gene: .
J gene: TRBJ1-1
V gene: TRBV7-9
CDR3 length: 14
CDR3 protein: CASSGPQENTEAFF
CDR3 DNA: TGTGCCAGCAGCGGGCCTCAGGAGAACACTGAAGCTTTCTTT

clone size: few
D gene: .
J gene: TRBJ1-1
V gene: TRBV7-9
CDR3 length: 14
CDR3 protein: CASSPRMMNTEAFF
CDR3 DNA: TGTGCCAGCAGCCCCAGAATGATGAACACTGAAGCTTTCTTT

clone size: .
D gene: TRBD2
J gene: TRBJ2-1
V gene: TRBV27
CDR3 length: 15
CDR3 protein: CASSPGTSGRNEQFF
CDR3 DNA: TGTGCCAGCAGTCCCGGGACTAGCGGGAGAAATGAGCAGTTCTTC

clone size: .
D gene: TRBD2
J gene: TRBJ2-5
V gene: TRBV19
CDR3 length: 14
CDR3 protein: CASSIGLAGETQYF
CDR3 DNA: TGTGCCAGTAGTATAGGGCTAGCGGGAGAGACCCAGTACTTC

clone size: .
D gene: .
J gene: TRBJ2-2
V gene: TRBV19
CDR3 length: 14
CDR3 protein: CASSTAEGTGELFF
CDR3 DNA: TGTGCCAGTAGTACCGCCGAGGGAACCGGGGAGCTGTTTTTT

clone size: .
D gene: .
J gene: TRBJ2-5
V gene: TRBV29-1
CDR3 length: 13
CDR3 protein: CSVGGASQETQYF
CDR3 DNA: TGCAGCGTTGGGGGCGCGAGTCAAGAGACCCAGTACTTC

clone size: .
D gene: .
J gene: TRBJ2-2
V gene: TRBV4-3
CDR3 length: 13
CDR3 protein: CASSQSRSGELFF
CDR3 DNA: TGCGCCAGCAGCCAATCTAGATCCGGGGAGCTGTTTTTT

clone size: .
D gene: .
J gene: TRBJ1-4
V gene: TRBV30
CDR3 length: 15
CDR3 protein: CAWSLGFATNEKLFF
CDR3 DNA: TGTGCCTGGAGTCTCGGGTTCGCAACTAATGAAAAACTGTTTTTT

clone size: .
D gene: .
J gene: TRBJ1-1
V gene: TRBV7-2
CDR3 length: 13
CDR3 protein: CASSYQLNTEAFF
CDR3 DNA: TGTGCCAGCAGCTACCAGTTGAACACTGAAGCTTTCTTT

clone size: few
D gene: .
J gene: TRBJ1-2
V gene: TRBV18
CDR3 length: 15
CDR3 protein: CASSPMSQGLQGYTF
CDR3 DNA: TGTGCCAGCTCACCAATGAGTCAGGGGCTGCAGGGCTACACCTTC

clone size: few
D gene: .
J gene: TRBJ1-4
V gene: TRBV19
CDR3 length: 17
CDR3 protein: CASSIQGHFATNEKLFF
CDR3 DNA: TGTGCCAGTAGCATCCAGGGACATTTTGCAACTAATGAAAAACTGTTTTTT

clone size: .
D gene: TRBD1
J gene: TRBJ2-1
V gene: TRBV11-2
CDR3 length: 16
CDR3 protein: CASSSRPGQGYNEQFF
CDR3 DNA: TGTGCCAGCAGCTCAAGACCGGGACAGGGGTACAATGAGCAGTTCTTC

clone size: .
D gene: TRBD1
J gene: TRBJ2-7
V gene: TRBV7-2
CDR3 length: 12
CDR3 protein: CASSWGQGEQYF
CDR3 DNA: TGTGCCAGCAGCTGGGGACAGGGCGAGCAGTACTTC

clone size: few
D gene: .
J gene: TRBJ2-7
V gene: TRBV19
CDR3 length: 18
CDR3 protein: CASSIVQIGGQNIYEQYF
CDR3 DNA: TGTGCCAGTAGTATAGTACAGATTGGCGGACAGAATATCTACGAGCAGTACTTC

clone size: .
D gene: TRBD2
J gene: TRBJ2-5
V gene: TRBV6-5
CDR3 length: 15
CDR3 protein: CASRGLAGGRETQYF
CDR3 DNA: TGTGCCAGCAGGGGACTAGCGGGAGGAAGAGAGACCCAGTACTTC

clone size: .
D gene: .
J gene: TRBJ1-1
V gene: TRBV7-8
CDR3 length: 16
CDR3 protein: CASSTSGILGLTEAFF
CDR3 DNA: TGTGCCAGCAGCACATCCGGGATCCTCGGCTTGACTGAAGCTTTCTTT

clone size: .
D gene: TRBD2
J gene: TRBJ2-2
V gene: TRBV9
CDR3 length: 17
CDR3 protein: CASSRGLAGLNTGELFF
CDR3 DNA: TGTGCCAGCAGTAGGGGACTAGCGGGGCTCAACACCGGGGAGCTGTTTTTT

clone size: .
D gene: .
J gene: TRBJ2-3
V gene: TRBV4-2
CDR3 length: 15
CDR3 protein: CASSQETLDSHTQYF
CDR3 DNA: TGTGCCAGCAGCCAAGAAACTCTGGACTCACATACGCAGTATTTT

clone size: once
D gene: .
J gene: TRBJ1-6
V gene: TRBV5-6
CDR3 length: 15
CDR3 protein: CASSSDGRGNSPLHF
CDR3 DNA: TGTGCCAGCAGCTCTGACGGCAGGGGAAATTCACCCCTCCACTTT

clone size: once
D gene: .
J gene: TRBJ2-7
V gene: TRBV27
CDR3 length: 15
CDR3 protein: CASSLKGGGADEQYF
CDR3 DNA: TGTGCCAGCAGCCTCAAGGGTGGGGGGGCAGACGAGCAGTACTTC

clone size: .
D gene: TRBD1
J gene: TRBJ1-3
V gene: TRBV19
CDR3 length: 15
CDR3 protein: CATAGQGSPGNTIYF
CDR3 DNA: TGTGCCACCGCGGGACAGGGATCCCCTGGAAACACCATATATTTT

clone size: once
D gene: .
J gene: TRBJ1-2
V gene: TRBV28
CDR3 length: 14
CDR3 protein: CASSWTERSYGYTF
CDR3 DNA: TGTGCCAGCAGTTGGACAGAGAGGTCCTATGGCTACACCTTC

clone size: .
D gene: .
J gene: TRBJ1-5
V gene: TRBV19
CDR3 length: 13
CDR3 protein: CASSEQRNQPQHF
CDR3 DNA: TGTGCCAGTAGCGAACAGAGAAATCAGCCCCAGCATTTT

clone size: .
D gene: TRBD1
J gene: TRBJ1-6
V gene: TRBV27
CDR3 length: 14
CDR3 protein: CASSWDRSNSPLHF
CDR3 DNA: TGTGCCAGCAGTTGGGACAGGAGTAATTCACCCCTCCACTTT

clone size: .
D gene: .
J gene: TRBJ2-7
V gene: TRBV5-6
CDR3 length: 15
CDR3 protein: CASSLAQGNSYEQYF
CDR3 DNA: TGTGCCAGCAGCTTGGCTCAGGGGAATTCCTACGAGCAGTACTTC

clone size: many
D gene: .
J gene: TRBJ2-3
V gene: TRBV30
CDR3 length: 12
CDR3 protein: CAWSVQADTQYF
CDR3 DNA: TGTGCCTGGAGTGTACAGGCAGATACGCAGTATTTT

clone size: .
D gene: .
J gene: TRBJ2-1
V gene: TRBV21-1
CDR3 length: 14
CDR3 protein: CASSPPYKNNEQFF
CDR3 DNA: TGTGCCAGCAGCCCCCCCTATAAGAACAATGAGCAGTTCTTC

clone size: .
D gene: .
J gene: TRBJ2-7
V gene: TRBV28
CDR3 length: 16
CDR3 protein: CASSFPPWKEPYEQYF
CDR3 DNA: TGTGCCAGCAGTTTCCCACCCTGGAAGGAGCCCTACGAGCAGTACTTC